Listed below are T cell receptor beta chains from one sample, sequenced in a study of graft-versus-host responses after intestinal transplantation. TCRdb keeps only in-frame clones here, not all; method: immunoSEQ multiplex PCR. In the table there are just over 85,000 clones, less than 95% of which are singletons. Their target antigens are unknown. Specimen: unstimulated CD8+ T cells sorted from spleen or lymph node cells, collected before transplant. The receptors stem from a human donor who was the organ donor for an intestinal transplant. The CDR3 runs from the conserved cysteine through the conserved F or W. D genes are given only for firm matches. Size values are once, few and many counts, or a class for expanded clones, and some rows have none.

j_call,cdr3_length,d_call,v_call,clone_size,cdr3_aa,cdr3_nt
TRBJ2-7,13,TRBD2,TRBV6-1,NA,CASSASGAYEQYF,TGTGCCAGCAGTGCTAGCGGGGCCTACGAGCAGTACTTC
TRBJ2-3,15,NA,TRBV5-6,NA,CASSLYWGLRDTQYF,TGTGCCAGCAGCTTGTATTGGGGGCTAAGAGATACGCAGTATTTT
TRBJ2-7,15,TRBD1,TRBV4-1,NA,CASSQFTGGSYEQYF,TGCGCCAGCAGCCAATTCACAGGGGGCTCCTACGAGCAGTACTTC
TRBJ2-2,12,NA,TRBV9,NA,CASSGGAGELFF,TGTGCCAGCAGCGGCGGGGCCGGGGAGCTGTTTTTT
TRBJ2-7,13,NA,TRBV7-3,NA,CASSLIGRGEQYF,TGTGCCAGCAGCTTAATTGGCAGAGGCGAGCAGTACTTC
TRBJ2-7,14,TRBD1,TRBV27,NA,CASSFRQGRGEQYF,TGTGCCAGCAGCTTTAGACAGGGTAGAGGCGAGCAGTACTTC
TRBJ2-3,15,TRBD2,TRBV28,NA,CASSFLAGGLNTQYF,TGTGCCAGCAGTTTCCTGGCGGGGGGGCTAAATACGCAGTATTTT
TRBJ1-2,14,TRBD1,TRBV9,NA,CASSSSTGVPGYTF,TGTGCCAGCAGCTCGTCAACAGGGGTCCCTGGCTACACCTTC
TRBJ2-1,15,TRBD1,TRBV7-9,once,CASSGGTGARNEQFF,TGTGCCAGCAGCGGCGGGACAGGGGCGCGGAATGAGCAGTTCTTC
TRBJ1-2,16,NA,TRBV5-5,NA,CASSLLALSFSYGYTF,TGTGCCAGCAGCTTGTTGGCACTAAGCTTTAGCTATGGCTACACCTTC
TRBJ2-1,13,TRBD1,TRBV19,NA,CASSGSTGNEQFF,TGTGCCAGTAGTGGGTCGACAGGGAATGAGCAGTTCTTC
TRBJ1-1,12,NA,TRBV6-5,NA,CASSQGTSLAFF,TGTGCCAGCAGTCAGGGAACGTCCCTGGCTTTCTTT
TRBJ2-6,14,NA,TRBV2,NA,CASRQGFGANVLTF,TGTGCCAGCAGACAGGGCTTCGGGGCCAACGTCCTGACTTTC
TRBJ1-6,15,NA,TRBV6-4,NA,CASSDRGHGRSPLHF,TGTGCCAGCAGTGACAGGGGACACGGACGGTCACCCCTCCACTTT
TRBJ2-3,13,NA,TRBV27,few,CASRTGNTDTQYF,TGTGCCAGCAGAACGGGGAACACAGATACGCAGTATTTT
TRBJ2-5,15,NA,TRBV4-3,NA,CASSQGWGPQETQYF,TGCGCCAGCAGCCAGGGCTGGGGGCCACAAGAGACCCAGTACTTC
TRBJ2-2,13,NA,TRBV7-3,NA,CASSLAGTGELFF,TGTGCCAGCAGCTTGGCTGGCACCGGGGAGCTGTTTTTT
TRBJ1-6,16,NA,TRBV6-5,NA,CASSWTPSSYNSPLHF,TGTGCCAGCAGTTGGACTCCGAGCTCCTATAATTCACCCCTCCACTTT
TRBJ2-3,17,TRBD2,TRBV4-1,once,CASSQWTSGASTDTQYF,TGCGCCAGCAGCCAGTGGACTAGCGGGGCAAGCACAGATACGCAGTATTTT
TRBJ2-2,15,NA,TRBV29-1,NA,CSVAFSGEYTGELFF,TGCAGCGTGGCCTTTTCAGGGGAATACACCGGGGAGCTGTTTTTT
TRBJ2-1,15,TRBD1,TRBV6-5,NA,CASSYSLGTGGEQFF,TGTGCCAGCAGTTACTCTCTGGGGACAGGGGGTGAGCAGTTCTTC
TRBJ2-7,15,TRBD2,TRBV6-5,NA,CASSYGASGGDEQYF,TGTGCCAGCAGTTACGGAGCTAGCGGGGGCGACGAGCAGTACTTC
TRBJ1-1,15,TRBD1,TRBV27,NA,CASSFRTGWNTEAFF,TGTGCCAGCAGTTTTCGGACAGGATGGAACACTGAAGCTTTCTTT
TRBJ1-3,12,NA,TRBV19,NA,CASPSSGNTIYF,TGTGCCAGTCCCAGCTCTGGAAACACCATATATTTT
TRBJ2-7,13,NA,TRBV6-1,NA,CASSEQGGYEQYF,TGTGCCAGCAGTGAACAAGGGGGCTACGAGCAGTACTTC
TRBJ2-1,15,NA,TRBV6-4,NA,CASSDSAGPRRGQFF,TGTGCCAGCAGTGACTCAGCCGGTCCCCGGCGGGGGCAGTTCTTC
TRBJ2-5,16,TRBD1,TRBV7-3,NA,CASSRGTQGSGETQYF,TGTGCCAGCAGCAGGGGGACACAGGGGTCGGGAGAGACCCAGTACTTC
TRBJ1-2,16,NA,TRBV19,NA,CASSIDLSGGDYGYTF,TGTGCCAGTAGTATAGACCTGTCGGGAGGCGACTATGGCTACACCTTC
TRBJ2-7,14,TRBD1,TRBV7-2,NA,CASSGGDRSYEQYF,TGTGCCAGCAGCGGTGGGGACAGATCCTACGAGCAGTACTTC
TRBJ2-1,14,TRBD1,TRBV27,NA,CASSWGQGYNEQFF,TGTGCCAGCAGTTGGGGACAGGGTTACAATGAGCAGTTCTTC
TRBJ1-4,16,TRBD1,TRBV7-2,NA,CASSLGFTGGLEKLFF,TGTGCCAGCAGCTTAGGGTTTACAGGGGGCCTTGAAAAACTGTTTTTT
TRBJ2-1,16,TRBD1,TRBV13,NA,CASSITEGQAYNEQFF,TGTGCCAGCAGCATTACGGAGGGACAGGCATACAATGAGCAGTTCTTC
TRBJ1-3,15,NA,TRBV28,NA,CASSFRELGMNTIYF,TGTGCCAGCAGTTTTCGGGAACTGGGGATGAACACCATATATTTT
TRBJ2-7,14,TRBD2,TRBV29-1,NA,CSVKERGASYEQYF,TGCAGCGTGAAAGAGCGGGGGGCTTCCTACGAGCAGTACTTC
TRBJ1-1,14,TRBD1,TRBV7-3,NA,CASSSSGTGTEAFF,TGTGCCAGCAGCTCCTCCGGGACAGGCACTGAAGCTTTCTTT
TRBJ2-3,16,TRBD2,TRBV10-3,once,CAISESNSGGPDTQYF,TGTGCCATCAGTGAGTCGAATAGCGGGGGGCCAGATACGCAGTATTTT
TRBJ2-7,15,TRBD2,TRBV27,NA,CASSSLTSGGAEQYF,TGTGCCAGCAGTTCATTGACTAGCGGGGGAGCCGAGCAGTACTTC
TRBJ1-2,16,NA,TRBV4-1,NA,CASSQEPRVINYGYTF,TGCGCCAGCAGCCAAGAGCCCAGGGTCATCAACTATGGCTACACCTTC
TRBJ2-1,15,TRBD2,TRBV5-1,NA,CASSSTSGGTNEQFF,TGCGCCAGCAGTTCGACTAGCGGGGGGACGAATGAGCAGTTCTTC
TRBJ2-2,13,TRBD2,TRBV28,NA,CASRDYGMGELFF,TGTGCCAGCCGGGACTACGGTATGGGGGAGCTGTTTTTT
TRBJ2-3,18,TRBD2,TRBV4-3,NA,CASSQDGGTSGSTDTQYF,TGCGCCAGCAGCCAAGACGGAGGGACTAGCGGTAGCACAGATACGCAGTATTTT
TRBJ1-1,14,NA,TRBV27,NA,CASSLSGEGAEAFF,TGTGCCAGCAGTTTATCAGGAGAGGGCGCTGAAGCTTTCTTT
TRBJ1-2,14,NA,TRBV9,NA,CASSSPGWSLGYTF,TGTGCCAGCAGCTCCCCCGGTTGGTCTTTGGGCTACACCTTC
TRBJ2-7,13,NA,TRBV7-2,NA,CASSLRGPHEQYF,TGTGCCAGCAGCTTACGAGGGCCCCACGAGCAGTACTTC
TRBJ2-7,15,NA,TRBV28,NA,CASSSVGTSPYEQYF,TGTGCCAGCAGTTCGGTCGGGACATCCCCCTACGAGCAGTACTTC
TRBJ1-1,14,NA,TRBV6-1,NA,CASRPTGMNTEAFF,TGTGCCAGCAGACCGACAGGAATGAACACTGAAGCTTTCTTT
TRBJ2-7,16,TRBD2,TRBV7-3,NA,CASSHPPAGGSYEQYF,TGTGCCAGCAGCCATCCACCCGCGGGGGGGTCCTACGAGCAGTACTTC
TRBJ2-7,17,NA,TRBV5-1,NA,CASSLEIRGIAMGEQYF,TGCGCCAGCAGCTTGGAAATTCGGGGAATCGCAATGGGTGAGCAGTACTTC
TRBJ2-2,17,NA,TRBV4-3,NA,CASSQDRRGWYTGELFF,TGCGCCAGCAGCCAAGATCGCAGGGGCTGGTACACCGGGGAGCTGTTTTTT
TRBJ2-2,14,NA,TRBV5-6,NA,CASSFSSSTGELFF,TGTGCCAGCAGCTTTTCCAGTTCCACCGGGGAGCTGTTTTTT
TRBJ2-5,16,TRBD2,TRBV4-2,NA,CASRDGLRGVQETQYF,TGTGCCAGCCGGGATGGGTTGCGGGGGGTCCAAGAGACCCAGTACTTC
TRBJ2-7,13,NA,TRBV4-2,NA,CASSQGGPYEQYF,TGTGCCAGCAGCCAAGGGGGGCCCTACGAGCAGTACTTC
TRBJ2-5,15,TRBD2,TRBV10-3,NA,CAISESLAVQETQYF,TGTGCCATCAGTGAGTCACTAGCGGTCCAAGAGACCCAGTACTTC
TRBJ2-1,15,TRBD2,TRBV4-1,NA,CASSQTSGGYNEQFF,TGCGCCAGCAGCCAGACTAGCGGGGGGTACAATGAGCAGTTCTTC
TRBJ1-2,15,TRBD1,TRBV2,NA,CASRNSGQDPYGYTF,TGTGCCAGCAGAAATAGCGGACAGGATCCTTATGGCTACACCTTC
TRBJ1-4,13,NA,TRBV27,NA,CASSFGALRELFF,TGTGCCAGCAGTTTTGGGGCCCTTAGAGAACTGTTTTTT
TRBJ2-4,15,TRBD2,TRBV2,NA,CASTSGDLAKNIQYF,TGTGCCAGCACTAGCGGTGATCTAGCCAAAAACATTCAGTACTTC
TRBJ2-3,16,TRBD2,TRBV27,NA,CASSGVRTSGTDTQYF,TGTGCCAGCAGTGGGGTACGGACTAGCGGGACAGATACGCAGTATTTT
TRBJ1-2,15,TRBD1,TRBV7-9,NA,CASSLPGTGDYGYTF,TGTGCCAGCAGCTTACCAGGGACAGGGGACTATGGCTACACCTTC